This TCR beta chain was identified during a study of blood T cell repertoires in COVID-19. Study-level information: The origin of the acute and convalescent COVID-19 samples was the United States, Italy and Spain. T cells, B-cell-depleted T cells, or PBMCs supplied cDNA or gDNA.

Trimming removed 2 bases from V and 8 bases from J; junction bases left unmatched: 8. The CDR3 totals 16 residues. CDR1 and CDR2 (germline): MNHEY, SVGAGI. TCRdb keeps only in-frame clones here, not all; method: immunoSEQ multiplex PCR. Seen here are about 210,000 clones, 84% observed once, and the top ten hold 7.6%. The rearrangement joins TRBV6-5 to TRBJ1-6, with 8 bases fitting TRBD1. This receptor was identified in a woman aged 45-59 years with active or convalescent COVID-19. The sequenced material came from peripheral blood. CDR3 DNA: TGTGCCAGCAGTTACCCCACCTCAGGGGGCGATTCACCCCTCCACTTT. Its translation: CASSYPTSGGDSPLHF.